The source of this T cell receptor (beta chain) is a study of synovial regulatory T cells in juvenile arthritis. Across the whole study: Six or seven patients were on methotrexate and a few were untreated. Study results and caveats: Across patients, iaTreg TCR repertoires were mostly private, partly shared with synovial Teff and blood CPL.

TCRdb keeps only in-frame clones here, not all; method: immunoSEQ multiplex PCR. The table for this sample gives some 10,000 clones. CDR1 is SGHRS and CDR2 is YFSETQ in the germline V gene. The CDR3 length is 16 residues. DNA is not recorded here. As for this clone: Its antigen remains unknown.

The J gene is TRBJ2-6, the V gene TRBV5-1; TCRdb designates TRBD1, a call that cannot be tested without DNA. The sequenced sample was Treg cells from blood. Sample subset: remaining (HLA-DR-negative) circulating blood Treg cells. This clonotype was sampled from a donor aged 2 to 35 with juvenile idiopathic arthritis. The CDR3 protein is CASSWHWGPGANVLTF.